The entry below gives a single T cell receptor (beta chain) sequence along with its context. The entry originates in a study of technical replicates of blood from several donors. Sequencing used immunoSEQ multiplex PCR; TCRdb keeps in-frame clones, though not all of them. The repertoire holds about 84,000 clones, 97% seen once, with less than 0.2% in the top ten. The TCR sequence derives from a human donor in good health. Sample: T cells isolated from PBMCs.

The CDR3 sequence is CASSEEGGREVETQYF. Written as DNA, the CDR3 is TGCGCCAGCAGTGAAGAGGGGGGGAGGGAAGTAGAGACCCAGTACTTC. The chain has TRBV10-2 and TRBJ2-5; weak D call: TRBD2 (7 bases). Trimming took 3 bases from V and 4 from J, leaving 18 bases between them. CDR1 is WSHSY, CDR2 SAAADI, per germline. CDR3 length: 16 residues.